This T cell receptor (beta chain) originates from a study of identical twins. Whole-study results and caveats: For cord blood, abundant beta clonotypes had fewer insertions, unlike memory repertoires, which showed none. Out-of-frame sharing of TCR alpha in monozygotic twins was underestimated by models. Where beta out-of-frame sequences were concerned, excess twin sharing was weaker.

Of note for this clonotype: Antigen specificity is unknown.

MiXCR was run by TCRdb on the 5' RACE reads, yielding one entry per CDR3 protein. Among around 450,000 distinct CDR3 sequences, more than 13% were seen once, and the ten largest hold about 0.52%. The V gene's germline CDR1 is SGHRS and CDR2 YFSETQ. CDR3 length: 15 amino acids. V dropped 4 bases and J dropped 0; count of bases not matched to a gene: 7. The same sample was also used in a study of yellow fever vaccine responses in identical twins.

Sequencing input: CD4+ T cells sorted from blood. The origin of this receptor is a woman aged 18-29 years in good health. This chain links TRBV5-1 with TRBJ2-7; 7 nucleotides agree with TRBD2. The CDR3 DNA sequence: TGCGCCAGCAGCATAACTAGCGTTAGCTCCTACGAGCAGTACTTC. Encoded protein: CASSITSVSSYEQYF. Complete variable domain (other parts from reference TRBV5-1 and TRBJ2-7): KAGVTQTPRYLIKTRGQQVTLSCSPISGHRSVSWYQQTPGQGLQFLFEYFSETQRNKGNFPGRFSGRQFSNSRSEMNVSTLELGDSALYLCASSITSVSSYEQYFGPGTRLTVT.